This T cell receptor (beta chain) was found in a study of identical twins. Findings of the study overall: Models, which agreed with sharing between unrelated individuals, nonetheless underestimated the out-of-frame TCR alpha sharing seen in monozygotic twins.

J gave up 0 bases and V 0 bases, and 10 bases lay outside the gene matches. The V gene's germline CDR1 is SGHRS and CDR2 YFSETQ. This CDR3 is 19 amino acids long. Note on this clonotype: The antigen remains unidentified.

Unique molecular identifiers were present on cDNA, and template switching added a universal primer site. TCRdb re-called the 5' RACE reads through MiXCR, storing one row per CDR3 protein. The sample lists about 660,000 distinct CDR3 sequences; 8.5% to 9.5% were seen once. The sample also formed part of further work on yellow fever vaccine responses in identical twins.

This chain joins TRBV5-1 and TRBJ2-1; 9 nucleotides line up with TRBD2. The clonotype was recovered from a woman between 18 and 30 years old in good health. Specimen: PBMCs. DNA of the CDR3: TGCGCCAGCAGCTTGGCCGACTTCCGGCGGGGGGGCTCCTACAATGAGCAGTTCTTC. This encodes CASSLADFRRGGSYNEQFF.